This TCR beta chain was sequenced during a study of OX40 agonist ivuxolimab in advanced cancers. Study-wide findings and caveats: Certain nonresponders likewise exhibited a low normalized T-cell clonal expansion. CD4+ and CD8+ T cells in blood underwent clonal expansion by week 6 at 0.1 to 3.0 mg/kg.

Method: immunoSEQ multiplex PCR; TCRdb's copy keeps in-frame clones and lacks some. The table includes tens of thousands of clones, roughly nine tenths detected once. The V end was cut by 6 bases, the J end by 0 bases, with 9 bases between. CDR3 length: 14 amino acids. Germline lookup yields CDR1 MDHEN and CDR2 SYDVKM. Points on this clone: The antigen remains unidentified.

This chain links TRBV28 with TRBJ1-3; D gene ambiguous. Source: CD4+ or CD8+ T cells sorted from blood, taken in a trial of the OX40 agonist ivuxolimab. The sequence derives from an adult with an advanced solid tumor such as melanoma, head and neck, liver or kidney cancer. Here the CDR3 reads CASSDHNSGNTIYF. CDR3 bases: TGTGCCAGCAGCGATCACAACTCTGGAAACACCATATATTTT.